Following are 9 T cell receptor beta chains from one sample sequenced in a study of T cells in Graves' hyperthyroidism and ophthalmopathy. RNA transcripts provided the source from which TCR beta CDR3 regions were amplified. A first-round RT-PCR of the TCR CDR3 used the HTBI primer set. TCRdb reanalysed the multiplex PCR reads using MiXCR and keeps one entry per CDR3 protein. The sample has under 200,000 distinct CDR3 sequences; over 8% are singletons. Sequenced material: blood. All receptors come from a young woman with Graves' hyperthyroidism that later progressed to Graves' ophthalmopathy.

This clonotype was detected many times. V gene TRBV10-1 combines with J gene TRBJ1-2; no clear D. The CDR3 is made up of 13 amino acids. Germline V CDR1 and CDR2: WNHNN, SYGVQD (reference sequence). Trimming removed 2 bases from V and 2 bases from J, with 6 bases in between. CDR3 in DNA: TGCGCCAGCAGTGAGAACAGAAACTATGGCTACACCTTC. Its protein product is CASSENRNYGYTF.

This clonotype was recorded many times. V usage is TRBV5-1 and J usage is TRBJ1-1; D not certain. Between the trimmed V and J ends, which lost 4 bases and 7 bases, there was a span of 14 bases. Germline CDR1 is SGHRS and CDR2 is YFSETQ. The CDR3 consists of 13 residues. CDR3 nucleotide sequence: TGCGCCAGCAGCCGTTTGGGTATCGGTGAAGCTTTCTTT. Translating gives CASSRLGIGEAFF.

This clonotype was observed a handful of times. The chain is built from TRBV30 and TRBJ2-7; 14 bases are shared with TRBD2. This CDR3 region has 13 residues. CDR1 and CDR2 (germline): GTSNPN, SVGIG (reference sequence). J lost 6 bases, V lost 3 bases, and 1 base had no gene match. This chain's CDR3 is CAWRGLAGVEQYF. CDR3 DNA: TGTGCCTGGAGGGGACTAGCGGGAGTCGAGCAGTACTTC. Combining the CDR3 with reference TRBV30 and TRBJ2-7 gives the whole variable domain SQTIHQWPATLVQPVGSPLSLECTVEGTSNPNLYWYRQAAGRGLQLLFYSVGIGQISSEVPQNLSASRPQDRQFILSSKKLLLSDSGFYLCAWRGLAGVEQYFGPGTRLTVT.

This clonotype showed up many times. The genes are TRBV6-1 and TRBJ1-1; tentative D call: TRBD1 (5 bases). CDR3 length: 12 residues. Looked up from germline, CDR1 is MNHNS and CDR2 is SASEGT. CDR3 region: CAGRGVDTEAFF. The CDR3 DNA reads as TGTGCAGGAAGGGGCGTGGACACTGAAGCTTTCTTT.

On this clonotype itself: A read error is possible here, since a much larger clone lies one base away. The chain employs TRBV19 and TRBJ1-1; D not certain. The CDR3 loop spans 14 amino acids. Germline loops: CDR1 LNHDA, CDR2 SQIVND (reference sequence). CDR3 DNA: TGTGCCAGTAGTATAGGAGCGACGAACACTGAAACTTTCTTT. Its translation: CASSIGATNTETFF.

The sample holds many counts of this clonotype. The genes are TRBV3-1 and TRBJ2-1; the match to TRBD1 covers 9 bases. Losses at the gene ends were 10 bases for V and 4 bases for J; bases not matched to a gene: 5. Germline CDR1 LGHDT, CDR2 YNNKEL (reference sequence). The CDR3 runs 13 residues. The CDR3 DNA sequence: TGTGCCACCTCCGGGACAGGGTACAATGAGCAGTTCTTC. Translation: CATSGTGYNEQFF.

This clonotype was observed many times. This chain joins TRBV11-2 and TRBJ2-1; D possibly uses TRBD1 or TRBD2 (5 bases each). The V and J ends lost 5 bases and 3 bases respectively, with 14 bases between them. This CDR3 is built from 15 residues. Germline V gives CDR1 SGHAT, CDR2 FQNNGV. CDR3 sequence: CASSLRDGYYNEQFF. The CDR3 nucleotides are TGTGCCAGCAGCCTACGGGACGGATACTACAATGAGCAGTTCTTC.

This clonotype was seen ten or more times. The chain is built from TRBV5-5 and TRBJ2-5, with D possibly TRBD1 on 7 matching bases. Germline loops: CDR1 SGHKS, CDR2 YYEKEE (reference sequence). V was shortened by 1 base and J by 6 bases, with 16 bases between the two germline ends. CDR3 length equals 15 residues. This chain's CDR3 is CASSLYVQGGQTQYF. CDR3 nucleotide sequence: TGTGCCAGCAGCTTGTATGTTCAGGGGGGACAGACCCAGTACTTC. Filled out from reference TRBV5-5 and TRBJ2-5, the complete variable domain reads DAGVTQSPTHLIKTRGQQVTLRCSPISGHKSVSWYQQVLGQGPQFIFQYYEKEERGRGNFPDRFSARQFPNYSSELNVNALLLGDSALYLCASSLYVQGGQTQYFGPGTRLLVL.

This clonotype was found many times. The rearrangement joins TRBV11-2 to TRBJ1-2, with 7 bases fitting TRBD1. CDR3 size: 16 residues. Losses at the gene ends were 6 bases for V and 2 bases for J; bases not matched to a gene: 12. Germline-derived CDR1 and CDR2 are SGHAT and FQNNGV. CDR3 coding DNA: TGTGCCAGCAGACAACCGGGACAGAGACCCAACTATGGCTACACCTTC. This codes for CASRQPGQRPNYGYTF.